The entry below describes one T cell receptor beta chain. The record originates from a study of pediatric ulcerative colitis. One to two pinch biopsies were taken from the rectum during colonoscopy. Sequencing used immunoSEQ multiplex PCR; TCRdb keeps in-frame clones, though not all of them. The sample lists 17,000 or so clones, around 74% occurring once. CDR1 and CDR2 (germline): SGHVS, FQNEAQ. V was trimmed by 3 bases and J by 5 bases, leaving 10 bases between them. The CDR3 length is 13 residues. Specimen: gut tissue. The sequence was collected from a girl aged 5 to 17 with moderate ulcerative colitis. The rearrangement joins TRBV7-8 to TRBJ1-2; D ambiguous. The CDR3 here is CASSFGSGYGYTF. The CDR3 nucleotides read TGTGCCAGCAGCTTCGGGTCGGGGTATGGCTACACCTTC.